The 27 T cell receptor beta chains below come from one sample, sequenced in a study of cytomegalovirus exposure and HLA in healthy donors. In the PCR, 60 Vbeta and 13 Jbeta primers were used. Assay used: immunoSEQ multiplex PCR; TCRdb lists only in-frame clones, some missing. The repertoire consists of 250,000 to 350,000 clones, with 75% to 85% occurring once and the leading ten covering around 0.33%. The specimen was PBMCs. All receptors come from a girl under 10 years old in good health and CMV-seronegative.

This CDR3 reads CASSQVGQRNTEAFF. The CDR3 DNA follows: TGCGCCAGCAGCCAAGTAGGACAGAGGAACACTGAAGCTTTCTTT. The chain combines TRBV4-1 with TRBJ1-1; D is perhaps TRBD1 (6 bases). Germline values: CDR1 MGHRA, CDR2 YSYEKL. V lost 1 base to trimming and J lost 1 base, with 10 bases between them. This CDR3 is built from 15 residues.

The chain joins TRBV21-1 to TRBJ2-3; TRBD2, as called in the table, went unchecked against the DNA. TRBV21-1 counts as a pseudogene. This CDR3 has 18 residues. The DNA of the CDR3 is TGTGCCAGCGACGGGTTCGCGAGACTAGCGGGAAACACAGATACGCAGTATTTT. Translating gives CASDGFARLAGNTDTQYF.

The chain carries TRBV23-1 and TRBJ2-7, with 8 bases lining up with TRBD1. TRBV23-1 counts as an open reading frame of uncertain function. V dropped 0 bases and J dropped 2; count of bases not matched to a gene: 9. The CDR3 covers 17 residues. The DNA for the CDR3 is TGCGCCAGCAGTCAATCGGCGGAGGACAGGGACCCCTACGAGCAGTACTTC. It encodes CASSQSAEDRDPYEQYF.

The rearrangement joins TRBV5-1 to TRBJ2-3; D is perhaps TRBD1 (6 bases). V shed 1 base and J shed 7 bases, with 22 bases lying between them. Germline V CDR1 and CDR2: SGHRS, YFSETQ. The CDR3 is made up of 17 amino acids. The CDR3 loop is CASSLRDRRWAPHTQYF. CDR3 coding DNA: TGCGCCAGCAGCTTGAGAGACAGGCGGTGGGCACCCCATACGCAGTATTTT.

The rearrangement joins TRBV5-1 to TRBJ1-2, with 9 bases lining up with TRBD1. CDR3 length: 17 residues. Germline V gene data show CDR1 as SGHRS and CDR2 as YFSETQ. J gave up 3 bases and V 3 bases, and 12 bases lay outside the gene matches. The CDR3 loop is CASSSHYRTGEDYGYTF. Here the CDR3 DNA reads TGCGCCAGCAGCTCCCATTACCGGACAGGGGAGGACTATGGCTACACCTTC.

This rearrangement joins TRBV6-5 to TRBJ2-5, with D perhaps TRBD2 (5 bases). This CDR3 is 16 amino acids long. Trimming shortened V by 0 bases and J by 5 bases, and 16 bases separated the two germline ends. CDR1 is MNHEY, CDR2 SVGAGI, per germline. DNA for the CDR3: TGTGCCAGCAGTTACTCGGATCGTCCGGAGGCCGAGACCCAGTACTTC. It encodes CASSYSDRPEAETQYF.

The J gene is TRBJ1-2, the V gene TRBV7-6; D gene unclear. V was shortened by 4 bases and J by 6 bases, with 18 bases between the two germline ends. From germline, CDR1 is SGHVS and CDR2 FNYEAQ. The CDR3 has 15 residues. The CDR3 sequence is CASSSLLGPRHGYTF. The CDR3 DNA is TGTGCCAGCAGCTCATTACTAGGGCCGCGGCATGGCTACACCTTC.

The sample holds one count of this clone. This chain connects TRBV7-9 to TRBJ1-6, with 7 bases lining up with TRBD1. The CDR3 contains 16 residues. V lost 2 bases, J lost 11 bases, and 12 bases stayed unmatched. Germline assignment: CDR1 SEHNR and CDR2 FQNEAQ (reference sequence). The CDR3 DNA reads TGTGCCAGCAGCTTATTCTCGACAGGGCCGGGTGCACCCCTCCACTTT. It encodes CASSLFSTGPGAPLHF.

The rearrangement links TRBV9 to TRBJ2-2, with D uncertain. CDR3 length: 12 amino acids. The ends were cut back, 4 bases at V and 5 bases at J, with 6 bases in the middle. Germline V lookup: CDR1 SGDLS, CDR2 YYNGEE. Here the CDR3 DNA reads TGTGCCAGCAGCTTGACTACCGGGGAGCTGTTTTTT. This translates into CASSLTTGELFF.

V is TRBV30 and J is TRBJ2-7; 7 bases agree with TRBD1. Trimming removed 6 bases from V and 3 bases from J; junction bases left unmatched: 5. Germline CDR1 reads GTSNPN; CDR2 reads SVGIG (reference sequence). This CDR3 has 12 residues. The CDR3 reads CACKGTVYEQYF. As DNA, the CDR3 is TGTGCCTGTAAAGGGACAGTCTACGAGCAGTACTTC.

The chain employs TRBV5-8 and TRBJ1-5; D not certain. Trimming stripped 0 bases from V and 2 bases from J, with 9 bases between. The CDR3 loop spans 15 amino acids. The germline CDR1 and CDR2 sequences are SGHTS and YDEGEE. CDR3 DNA: TGTGCCAGCAGCTTGGGAGGGCAAGGCAATCAGCCCCAGCATTTT. Amino acids: CASSLGGQGNQPQHF. The variable domain in full, with the rest retrieved from reference TRBV5-8 and TRBJ1-5, is EAGVTQSPTHLIKTRGQQATLRCSPISGHTSVYWYQQALGLGLQFLLWYDEGEERNRGNFPPRFSGRQFPNYSSELNVNALELEDSALYLCASSLGGQGNQPQHFGDGTRLSIL.

This sequence joins TRBV28 and TRBJ2-7; D possibly corresponds to TRBD2 (6 bases). V lost 6 bases and J lost 2, with 20 bases in between. This CDR3 is 16 amino acids long. The germline V gene has CDR1 MDHEN and CDR2 SYDVKM. The CDR3 DNA reads as TGTGCCAGCAGGGGACCGTGGGGACTCTTAACCTACGAGCAGTACTTC. Residues: CASRGPWGLLTYEQYF.

CDR3 protein: CASSQERGLLYGYTF. Written as DNA, the CDR3 is TGCGCCAGCAGCCAAGAGCGGGGACTGCTCTATGGCTACACCTTC. The chain carries TRBV4-1 and TRBJ1-2; D perhaps matches TRBD1 (5 bases). Germline V lookup: CDR1 MGHRA, CDR2 YSYEKL. V dropped 0 bases and J dropped 4 bases, with 12 bases sitting between them. This CDR3 has 15 residues.

Comments on this clone: Mismatch with germline at one junction end may stem from a read error. The rearrangement uses TRBV7-9 and TRBJ1-4; 11 positions match TRBD1. This CDR3 is built from 15 residues. Germline CDR1 is SEHNR and CDR2 is FQNEAQ (reference sequence). The CDR3 loop reads CSSSQGQGANEKLFF. CDR3 nucleotides: TGTTCCAGCAGCCAGGGACAGGGGGCTAATGAAAAACTGTTTTTT.

Comments on this clone: A read error may account for a junction end that differs from germline. The chain employs TRBV7-9 and TRBJ2-7; no clear D gene. Per the germline V gene, CDR1 is SEHNR and CDR2 is FQNEAQ (reference sequence). This CDR3 spans 13 amino acids. Here the CDR3 reads CSSSPPLSYEQYF. CDR3 sequence (DNA): TGTTCCAGCAGCCCCCCTCTCTCCTACGAGCAGTACTTC.

The chain combines TRBV5-4 with TRBJ2-7, with 8 bases matching TRBD1. Germline trimming cut 4 bases from V and 3 bases from J; bases unmatched to any gene: 6. Germline CDR1 reads SGHNT; CDR2 reads YYREEE (reference sequence). The CDR3 is 14 residues long. The CDR3 sequence is CASSGGQGFYEQYF. The CDR3 DNA reads as TGTGCCAGCAGCGGTGGACAGGGATTCTACGAGCAGTACTTC.

This clone was detected once. V usage is TRBV28 and J usage is TRBJ2-7, with a weak D call TRBD2 (6 bases). V was trimmed by 5 bases and J by 3 bases, leaving 14 bases between them. The V gene's germline CDR1 is MDHEN and CDR2 SYDVKM. The CDR3 contains 14 residues. The CDR3 nucleotides are TGTGCCAGCAGTCCCGCCGGGGGATTCTACGAGCAGTACTTC. Translating gives CASSPAGGFYEQYF.

This rearrangement joins TRBV12-2 to TRBJ1-1. TRBV12-2 is listed as a pseudogene. This CDR3 has 14 amino acids. In DNA, the CDR3 is TGTGCAAACCCGAATAGCCCGCGCAGCCCTGAAGCTTTCTTT. It specifies CANPNSPRSPEAFF.

The rearrangement joins TRBV30 to TRBJ1-1, with unresolved D. Germline values: CDR1 GTSNPN, CDR2 SVGIG (reference sequence). The length of the CDR3 is 13 residues. Deletions cut 4 bases from V and 1 base from J, with 10 bases between. DNA for the CDR3: TGTGCCTGGACTCTATACCAGAACACTGAAGCTTTCTTT. Translating it yields CAWTLYQNTEAFF.

The chain employs TRBV19 and TRBJ2-5, with a possible D match to TRBD2 (6 bases). The CDR3 consists of 12 residues. V shed 10 bases and J shed 4 bases, with 13 bases lying between them. Germline V gene data show CDR1 as LNHDA and CDR2 as SQIVND (reference sequence). The DNA for the CDR3 is TGTGCCACCGCTCCGCGGGGAGAGACCCAGTACTTC. Amino acid sequence: CATAPRGETQYF.

The rearrangement links TRBV15 to TRBJ2-1; D possibly corresponds to TRBD1 (7 bases). CDR1 is LNHNV and CDR2 is YYDKDF in the germline V gene (reference sequence). This CDR3 has 15 amino acids. V gave up 3 bases and J gave up 5 bases, with 14 bases separating them. The CDR3 is CATSRSGGLHNEQFF. In DNA, the CDR3 is TGTGCCACCAGCAGGTCAGGGGGGCTACACAATGAGCAGTTCTTC.

This chain links TRBV19 with TRBJ1-5, with TRBD1 matching 9 bases. CDR1 is LNHDA, CDR2 SQIVND, per germline (reference sequence). With V trimmed by 4 bases and J by 0 bases, 7 bases remained unmatched. The CDR3 runs to 17 residues. The CDR3 loop is CASSNRNRGLSNQPQHF. The CDR3, as DNA: TGTGCCAGTAGTAATCGTAACAGGGGGCTTAGCAATCAGCCCCAGCATTTT.

The V and J genes are TRBV28 and TRBJ2-7; 7 nucleotides match TRBD2. The CDR3 is made up of 17 amino acids. CDR1 MDHEN and CDR2 SYDVKM come from the germline V gene. The V gene end was trimmed by 4 bases and the J gene end by 5 bases; junction bases not matched to a gene: 17. In DNA, the CDR3 is TGTGCCAGCAGTTCACCCCGGAGGAGCGGGGTGGTGCACGAGCAGTACTTC. The encoded protein is CASSSPRRSGVVHEQYF.

A remark on this clone: The junction departs from germline at one end; a sequencing error may be responsible. The CDR3 loop is CAWSNSEAFF. The CDR3 nucleotides read TGTGCCTGGAGCAACAGTGAAGCTTTCTTT. The rearrangement links TRBV30 to TRBJ1-1; unclear D gene. Looked up from germline, CDR1 is GTSNPN and CDR2 is SVGIG (reference sequence). CDR3 size: 10 residues.

The chain recombines TRBV4-2 with TRBJ1-3; D is unclear. The CDR3 has 16 residues. Per germline, CDR1 LGHNA and CDR2 YNFKEQ. Between the trimmed V and J ends, which lost 0 bases and 3 bases, there was a span of 12 bases. The CDR3 bases are TGTGCCAGCAGCCAAGAGAGGATCCTCCTTGGAAACACCATATATTTT. It encodes CASSQERILLGNTIYF.

This chain connects TRBV12-5 to TRBJ1-2; the D is unclear. CDR1 and CDR2 (germline): LGHNT, FRNRAP. The CDR3 has 10 amino acids. The V gene lost 2 bases and the J gene lost 11 bases, with 6 bases spanning the gap. The CDR3 loop is CASGLSRYTF. The CDR3 DNA reads as TGTGCTAGTGGTTTGTCCAGGTACACCTTC.

V and J are TRBV4-2 and TRBJ1-5; D gene unclear. Germline assignment: CDR1 LGHNA and CDR2 YNFKEQ. This CDR3 region has 16 residues. Trimming stripped 0 bases from V and 7 bases from J, with 16 bases between. The CDR3 sequence is CASSQEDAGGNQPQHF. The CDR3 nucleotides read TGTGCCAGCAGCCAAGAAGACGCCGGAGGTAACCAGCCCCAGCATTTT.